The rows below give T cell receptor beta chains drawn from one sample of a study of cytomegalovirus exposure and HLA in healthy donors. Profiled with immunoSEQ multiplex PCR; TCRdb holds only in-frame clones, not every one. The sample yields 85,000 to 100,000 clones, around four fifths seen once. Sequenced: PBMCs. All receptors derive from a man aged 45 to 65 in good health and CMV-seropositive. Both conserved end residues are part of each CDR3. A row's size may be missing; if present it is once, few, many or a size class.

V	size	J	CDR3
TRBV4-3	NA	TRBJ1-2	CASSQEFFAAAVGYGYTF
TRBV30	NA	TRBJ1-2	CAWSGGWGDNYGYTF
TRBV6-1	few	TRBJ1-5	CASSEGAGDSNQPQHF
TRBV11-1	NA	TRBJ1-1	CASSPWTGPGNTEAFF
TRBV7-8	once	TRBJ2-7	CASSFLGEQYF
TRBV4-1	NA	TRBJ2-3	CASSQDRAGGSDTQYF
TRBV5-1	NA	TRBJ1-4	CASSLVGQATNEKLFF
TRBV18	NA	TRBJ1-6	CASSPGGSDSPLHF
TRBV7-2	NA	TRBJ1-2	CASSVGTGGYGYTF
TRBV9	NA	TRBJ2-5	CASSAGTSGETQYF
TRBV7-2	NA	TRBJ1-2	CASSFSVGAGENGYTF
TRBV4-3	NA	TRBJ2-6	CASSQHRSSSGANVLTF
TRBV6-1	NA	TRBJ1-1	CASSSGTGFNTEAFF
TRBV10-3	few	TRBJ1-5	CAATGDRSQPQHF
TRBV7-9	NA	TRBJ1-4	CASSPGVFREKLFF
TRBV10-3	NA	TRBJ1-6	CAISESDRTNSPLHF
TRBV29-1	NA	TRBJ1-2	CSVWKAPNNHF
TRBV19	NA	TRBJ2-7	CASSEVGQGASFYEQYF
TRBV28	NA	TRBJ2-2	CASSPPDRGAGELFF
TRBV27	NA	TRBJ1-3	CASSSLYSGNTIYF
TRBV10-3	NA	TRBJ2-5	CAISGTAYQETQYF
TRBV18	NA	TRBJ1-1	CASSYTGEEAFF
TRBV27	NA	TRBJ1-2	CASRSTGEKRGYPF
TRBV30	NA	TRBJ1-2	CAWSVSGSGYTF
TRBV6-1	NA	TRBJ1-6	CASSSRQGESPLHF
TRBV18	once	TRBJ1-1	CASSPPAGNTEAFF
TRBV15	once	TRBJ2-7	CATSLTGREQYF
TRBV5-1	NA	TRBJ1-1	CASSAGQGGASAEAFF
TRBV10-1	NA	TRBJ2-2	CASSAGTGGIWGELFF
TRBV11-2	once	TRBJ2-1	CASSDPLAGGSYNEQFF
TRBV4-1	NA	TRBJ2-1	CASRTLGGAYNEQFF
TRBV18	NA	TRBJ1-1	CASSPLAAGNTEAFF
TRBV21-1	NA	TRBJ2-7	CASSKVGVDEQYF
TRBV9	NA	TRBJ2-3	CASSVGLAGGPDADTQYF
TRBV6-5	NA	TRBJ1-1	CASSSTGDTEAFF
TRBV13	once	TRBJ2-3	CASSAWDRGSLDTQYF
TRBV4-2	NA	NA	CASSQAITSGGYEQYF
TRBV4-1	NA	TRBJ1-5	CASRHEIRGSNQPQHF
TRBV18	NA	TRBJ2-3	CASSPLTSGDTQYF
TRBV4-3	NA	TRBJ2-5	CASSRTGAGQETQYF
TRBV6-6	NA	TRBJ1-4	CASNSRTGGYEKLFF
TRBV4-3	NA	TRBJ1-1	CASSQSLPTGGLNTEAFF
TRBV27	few	TRBJ1-2	CASSLAGGGYGYTF
TRBV7-9	few	TRBJ2-3	CASSLTGGSTDTQYF
TRBV5-1	once	TRBJ2-3	CASSRGAGLQADTQYF
TRBV7-2	NA	TRBJ2-3	CASSRSGGWTDTQYF
TRBV19	NA	TRBJ1-1	CASSIAPNTEAFF
TRBV30	once	TRBJ2-3	CAWSDLAGGQGTQYF
TRBV7-2	once	TRBJ2-7	CASSLVQGFDRAYEQYF
TRBV2	NA	TRBJ2-7	CASWVGWTGARREQYF
TRBV6-5	NA	TRBJ1-1	CASVSVPRGSAEAFF
TRBV30	NA	TRBJ1-2	CAWSVKEGGYTF
TRBV14	NA	TRBJ1-1	CASSQGLGRNTEAFF